The entry that follows covers one T cell receptor beta chain sequence. Its binding antigen is unknown. One base away there is no much larger clone; base qualities are not given. The cohort was made up of roughly 670 healthy bone marrow donors. All cohort members were sampled while nominally healthy, although unrecorded immune exposures were likely present. The donor tested CMV seropositive and was one of the 289 seropositive cohort members. Each donor provided a peripheral blood sample, and peripheral blood mononuclear cells were used for TCR beta sequencing. Genomic DNA extraction from the blood cell samples was performed with the Qiagen DNeasy Blood Extraction Kit. The data stem from a study of cytomegalovirus exposure and HLA in healthy donors (dated 2017 in TCRdb). About the study as a whole: According to an earlier analysis of several hundred of the donors, roughly 180 million T cells yielded 90 million to 140 million unique TCR beta sequences and 276 Gb of sequence data. An early release that covered approximately 600 HLA-typed donors contained about 300 gigabases of sequencing data and 65 million to 100 million unique TCR sequences. Of the 300 to 400 genotyped donors, 65% to 90% fell in the genetic ancestry cluster associated with self-reported Caucasian donors. The study aimed to test whether cataloging public T cell receptors could reveal signatures of past pathogen exposure. The study used immunosequencing to profile the T cell repertoires of approximately 640 subjects and linked those repertoires to cytomegalovirus serostatus. In addition to the first cohort of around 670 subjects, a separate validation cohort of approximately 110 different subjects was used. High-throughput TCR immunosequencing, statistical association of individual TCRs with disease status, and machine learning were combined to predict cytomegalovirus infection status. In a later analysis, previously published TCR beta repertoires from 500 to 750 donors were re-analyzed and high-resolution HLA genotyping was added so that TCR occurrence patterns could be studied. Rather than using new phenotypic data, the later analysis identified candidate immune exposures from TCR beta sequences and from how often those sequences occurred across donors. In an earlier analysis of roughly 540 of the donors, high-throughput TCR beta sequencing was used to judge whether each TCR beta V gene segment behaved as functional or pseudogenic. Donor age, sex, ethnicity and CMV serostatus were compiled alongside the repertoire data. In a later genetic analysis, genome-wide SNP genotypes for about 55% of the roughly 670 donors were used, and that subset was treated as a discovery cohort. Every discovery cohort repertoire had been produced on one sequencing platform. Both class I and class II loci were covered by HLA typing, at four-digit resolution. Typing coverage varied by locus: roughly 629-640 donors for A, B, C, DRB1 and DQB1; approximately 520 for DQA1; 606 for DPA1; under 490 for DPB1. A handful of DR-DQ haplotypes were handled as single units for association and clustering because linkage in the cohort was strong. Among 300 to 500 genotyped donors of the cohort, an average of about 240,000 unique TCR beta nucleotide sequences was sequenced per donor, of which 15% to 20% were non-productive. What the work shows at the level of the full study, not this receptor alone: Only TCR beta chains were sequenced in this cohort, and the absence of alpha or paired-chain data limited detectable features. Compared with the roughly 670-donor mean, donors in an Asian-associated ancestry cluster had fewer N-insertions in productive TCRs, according to a later genetic analysis. An association between a missense DCLRE1C variant and V-gene and J-gene trimming of TCR beta chains was found in a later genetic analysis and replicated in an independent cohort. The study listed 164 TCR beta chains as associated with cytomegalovirus. Some IMGT-functional V segments, including TRBV6-2 and TRBV6-3, could not be told apart with the 87-base-pair reads, so those segments were excluded. According to a later analysis, parvovirus B19, influenza, CMV and Epstein-Barr virus appeared linked to several top co-occurrence clusters. Most TCR sequences were observed very rarely across donors, whereas some public TCRs were present in many individuals. Presence/absence analyses assumed roughly uniform sequencing depth across donors, an assumption that may not hold. In an earlier analysis of roughly 560 of the donors, most TCR beta V segments were observed in productive rearrangements about 90% or about 30% of the time, broadly matching IMGT annotations. Because HLA typing was unavailable for some donors at each locus, only the typed subset was used in association tests. When HLA alleles, especially DR and DQ, strongly co-occurred, TCR associations were difficult to assign to individual alleles. A further reported finding was that TCR beta sequences accurately predicted the HLA-A and HLA-B alleles for most subjects in the first cohort. In a later analysis, TCR association rates were found to vary across HLA loci, with the most associated TCRs seen for DRB1 alleles and the fewest for HLA-C alleles. About 17 rarely observed V segments, including chromosome 9 orphons, were excluded from the earlier analysis of some 590 of the donors because counts were too low. In a later analysis, over 15,000 TCR beta sequences were associated with specific HLA alleles at a false discovery rate of 0.05. According to the authors, the approach could potentially be generalized to other disease states and immunological phenotypes. For the cohort, immune exposure information was limited to CMV serostatus. Correlated functional status among segregating V segments might be attributable to linkage disequilibrium, but an unknown experimental factor could not be ruled out. In vitro tests confirmed that three of the cytomegalovirus-associated TCR beta chains recognize cytomegalovirus antigens. A later analysis found that HLA-associated TCR beta chains were more clonally expanded and had lower generation probabilities than equally common non-associated chains. Cytomegalovirus status was reported to be diagnosed by the classifier with high specificity and sensitivity in both the original and validation cohorts. The sequencing pipeline was judged likely to have produced a cluster of highly shared sequence variants as a technical artifact. A later analysis found that most CMV-associated TCR beta chains appeared HLA-restricted, with HLA associations seemingly driven largely by CMV exposure.

The CDR3 goes from the cysteine to the phenylalanine over 15 residues. Just the 45-base CDR3 DNA is kept, in frame starting at base 1. V was cut back by 0 bases and J by 0 bases, leaving a gap of 6 bases between them. The germline V gene (reference sequence) provides CDR1 PRHDT and CDR2 FYEKMQ. Libraries came from the immunoSEQ multiplex PCR assay. The multiplex PCR relied on a mix of 60 forward primers for TCR Vbeta segments and 13 reverse primers for TCR Jbeta segments. The CDR3 region of rearranged TCR beta genes was amplified from genomic DNA by a multiplex PCR assay. Amplified TCR beta libraries were sequenced as 87-base-pair reads on the Illumina HiSeq System. Under the source paper's analysis protocol: In a later analysis, 77 million or so unique TCR beta chains were counted across the 500 to 850 repertoires, and roughly 11 million of these chains were shared by at least two donors. To remove PCR and sequencing errors, raw reads were error-corrected and collapsed into unique sequences using a nearest-neighbor algorithm that merged closely related sequences. CDR3 sequences were aligned to IMGT reference sequences to assign V, D and J gene segments. For a sequence to be retained, a match of at least six nucleotides to both a V gene segment and a J gene segment was required. Rearrangements were called productive when the CDR3 lacked stop codons and stayed in frame with V and J; all others were non-productive. Following IMGT convention, CDR3 was defined as the stretch from the second conserved V-encoded cysteine to the conserved J-encoded phenylalanine. In an earlier analysis of more than 550 of the donors, sequences lacking an unambiguous match to a single V gene segment were excluded. In an earlier analysis of some 590 of the donors, a V segment was called functional when productive rearrangements were above 56.7%, and segregating when the standard deviation between donors exceeded 5%. A statistical classification framework was built to diagnose cytomegalovirus status from the catalog of TCR beta chain sequences. In a later analysis, TCR nucleotide sequences were compared against IMGT/GENE-DB human TR gene sequences so that V and J genes could be assigned. In a later analysis, CDR3 sequences and most-parsimonious VDJ recombination scenarios were assigned using the TCRdist pipeline. In a later analysis, every TCR beta chain was defined by the combination of its CDR3 amino acid sequence and its V-gene family, and reads without a unique V-gene family were dropped. To address suspected cross-contamination and a sequencing artifact, a later analysis removed roughly 640 highly shared, low-generation-probability nucleotide sequences. In a later analysis, a clonal expansion index was calculated for each public chain from normalized within-repertoire ranks of inferred template counts. A later analysis computed generation probabilities with a VDJ recombination model fitted to out-of-frame rearrangements, and checked the results against IGoR. In a later analysis, hypergeometric tests were used to score TCR-TCR, TCR-HLA and TCR-CMV co-occurrence, with a repertoire-size bias correction applied to TCR pairs. To estimate false discovery rates, a later analysis permuted the HLA or CMV assignments 20 times. In a later analysis, co-occurring TCRs were grouped with DBSCAN, and TCRdist sequence similarity was added when clustering was performed within HLA-allele-positive subsets. Co-occurrence clustering excluded repertoires with fewer than 30,000 or more than 120,000 public chains, plus five with anomalous nucleotide sharing. Not all clones reach the TCRdb copy of this immuneACCESS table, which keeps in-frame sequences only. Checked studies attribute under half of the gap to unresolved V genes and leave the rest unexplained. V, J and clone size are taken as reported in that table, and D and trimming were inferred from the DNA itself. The sample has about 130,000 clones on record, around two thirds of them singletons. The ten largest account for about 4.9% of the sample.

Sequencing was performed on PBMCs. The sequence derives from a man aged 60 to 69 in good health and CMV-seropositive. The chain links TRBV13 with TRBJ2-1; a confident D gene designation cannot be given. The bases read TGTGCCAGCAGCTTAGGACAGAACTCCTACAATGAGCAGTTCTTC. The translation is CASSLGQNSYNEQFF. Full variable domain (CDR3 extended with the reference TRBV13 and TRBJ2-1 proteins): AAGVIQSPRHLIKEKRETATLKCYPIPRHDTVYWYQQGPGQDPQFLISFYEKMQSDKGSIPDRFSAQQFSDYHSELNMSSLELGDSALYFCASSLGQNSYNEQFFGPGTRLTVL.